This T cell receptor beta chain was sequenced during a study of PD-L1 blockade in urothelial cancer. Background on the study: Investigators checked blood 3 weeks (second dose) and 6 weeks after treatment start. Counts from blood samples showed a median of roughly 140,000 T cells.

There are 14 residues in the CDR3. Germline V gene sequence: CDR1 SEHNR, CDR2 FQNEAQ (reference sequence). The trim removed 4 bases at V and 2 bases at J, leaving 5 bases unmatched. Sequenced by immunoSEQ multiplex PCR; TCRdb stores in-frame clones only, minus some. The table records about 80,000 clones, roughly 87% of them present only once. Urothelial carcinoma in patients was locally advanced or metastatic. This sequence was found in a woman in her seventies with urothelial cancer. Sequenced material: PBMCs, taken around atezolizumab (anti-PD-L1) treatment. The chain employs TRBV7-9 and TRBJ2-7; 7 nucleotides agree with TRBD1. The chain's CDR3 is CASSSIGGPYEQYF. In DNA form, the CDR3 reads TGTGCCAGCAGCTCTATAGGGGGCCCCTACGAGCAGTACTTC.